The T cell receptor beta chain described here comes from a study of T cells in localized non-small cell lung cancer. This clone was seen more than once but under ten times. Its antigen is unidentified. CDR3 length: 16 residues. Per the germline V gene, CDR1 is SGHRS and CDR2 is YFSETQ. Trimming removed 5 bases from V and 1 base from J; junction bases left unmatched: 6. Repertoires were generated with immunoSEQ multiplex PCR, while TCRdb's copy carries only in-frame clones and drops some. The sample has around 5,000 clones, approximately 35% seen once. Study outcomes and limitations: It was uninvolved adjacent lung that showed the highest T cell clonality, exceeding tumor. Analysis by sequencing included only one tumor region, so heterogeneity remains possible. Across samples, adjacent lung featured a median 57 of the top 100 tumor clones.

The chain joins TRBV5-1 to TRBJ2-3; TRBD2 matches at 11 bases. The sequencing used lung tumor tissue, collected before any cancer treatment. The clonotype comes from a male donor aged 60 or older with stage III lung adenocarcinoma. CDR3 sequence reads: CASRLAGVGGTDTQYF. CDR3 DNA: TGCGCCAGCAGACTAGCGGGAGTTGGGGGCACAGATACGCAGTATTTT.